The 29 T cell receptor beta chains below all came from one sample that was sequenced in a study of shared clonotypes between healthy human individuals. The table came from immunoSEQ multiplex PCR; TCRdb's copy has only in-frame clones and leaves some out. The repertoire includes 2 million to 2.5 million clones, approximately 94% of them detected once, and roughly 0.13% sits in the top ten. Specimen: naive CD4+ T cells sorted from blood. Subset of the sample: CD45RA+ positively selected. The receptors shown here come from a man between 18 and 29 years old in good health.

This chain joins TRBV6-1 and TRBJ1-1; D gene unclear. Germline CDR1 is MNHNS and CDR2 is SASEGT. The germline V and J ends were trimmed by 2 bases and 11 bases, with 15 bases remaining between them. This CDR3 comprises 13 residues. CDR3: CASSERGIGGAFF. In DNA, the CDR3 is TGTGCCAGCAGTGAACGAGGAATCGGAGGGGCTTTCTTT.

The chain has TRBV25-1 and TRBJ2-5; TRBD2 agrees at 10 bases. This CDR3 has 14 residues. From germline, CDR1 is MGHDK and CDR2 SYGVNS. Unmatched junction bases numbered 5, after V lost 8 bases and J lost 2 bases. DNA of the CDR3: TGTGCCAGCCAACTAGCGGGAAATCAAGAGACCCAGTACTTC. Translating it yields CASQLAGNQETQYF.

The rearrangement joins TRBV7-2 to TRBJ2-7; tentative D call: TRBD1 (6 bases). The germline V gene encodes CDR1 SGHTA and CDR2 FQGNSA. The CDR3 is 14 amino acids. The V end was cut by 6 bases, the J end by 0 bases, with 12 bases between. The CDR3 protein is CASRPGTLSYEQYF. DNA of the CDR3: TGTGCCAGCAGGCCCGGGACACTCTCCTACGAGCAGTACTTC. Full variable domain (missing parts from reference TRBV7-2 and TRBJ2-7): GAGVSQSPSNKVTEKGKDVELRCDPISGHTALYWYRQSLGQGLEFLIYFQGNSAPDKSGLPSDRFSAERTGGSVSTLTIQRTQQEDSAVYLCASRPGTLSYEQYFGPGTRLTVT.

The chain is built from TRBV21-1 and TRBJ2-7; TRBD2 was called by the table and not checked on the DNA. TRBV21-1 is flagged as a pseudogene. This CDR3 comprises 17 residues. The CDR3 region has the DNA TGTGCCAGCAGCAAAGCTGGGGGAGCGGGCCTGTCCTACGAGCAGTACTTC. As protein: CASSKAGGAGLSYEQYF.

The chain employs TRBV10-3 and TRBJ2-5, with 7 bases lining up with TRBD2. CDR1 ENHRY and CDR2 SYGVKD come from the germline V gene. J gave up 1 base and V 8 bases, and 7 bases lay outside the gene matches. CDR3 length equals 14 residues. The CDR3: CAIAVGGSQETQYF. The CDR3 region has the DNA TGTGCCATCGCGGTCGGGGGGTCCCAAGAGACCCAGTACTTC.

V gene TRBV2 combines with J gene TRBJ2-2, with 9 bases identical to TRBD2. The CDR3 is made up of 17 amino acids. The germline V gene encodes CDR1 SNHLY and CDR2 FYNNEI. The V and J ends lost 6 bases and 1 base, in that order; junction bases with no gene match: 9. This CDR3 reads CASRRGGRALNTGELFF. In DNA form, the CDR3 reads TGTGCCAGCAGGCGGGGCGGGAGGGCCCTGAACACCGGGGAGCTGTTTTTT.

Here the CDR3 reads CASGLDRERNSPLHF. CDR3 nucleotides: TGTGCCAGCGGCCTCGACAGGGAAAGAAATTCACCCCTCCACTTT. The chain is built from TRBV7-6 and TRBJ1-6; 7 bases match TRBD1. V dropped 8 bases and J dropped 7; count of bases not matched to a gene: 11. CDR1 and CDR2 (germline): SGHVS, FNYEAQ. The CDR3 spans 15 residues.

This clone came up once. V is TRBV5-4 and J is TRBJ2-7; 13 positions match TRBD2. J lost 0 bases, V lost 4 bases, and 4 bases had no gene match. Per germline, CDR1 SGHNT and CDR2 YYREEE (reference sequence). The CDR3 extends over 16 amino acids. The CDR3 region has the DNA TGTGCCAGCAGCCCGGGACTAGCGGGGAGCTCCTACGAGCAGTACTTC. Translation: CASSPGLAGSSYEQYF.

V gene TRBV6-5 combines with J gene TRBJ1-2, with 7 bases fitting TRBD1. The CDR3 covers 14 residues. Germline V CDR1 and CDR2: MNHEY, SVGAGI. Unmatched junction bases numbered 12, after V lost 10 bases and J lost 4 bases. As DNA, the CDR3 is TGTGCCACCTCCTTACAGGGGTTAGGCTATGGCTACACCTTC. Protein: CATSLQGLGYGYTF.

The CDR3 here is CASSLDITVQFF. The DNA of the CDR3 is TGCGCCAGCAGCTTGGATATAACAGTGCAGTTCTTC. The chain employs TRBV5-1 and TRBJ2-1; D not certain. Germline V CDR1 and CDR2: SGHRS, YFSETQ. Trimming shortened V by 0 bases and J by 12 bases, and 10 bases separated the two germline ends. There are 12 residues in the CDR3.

The V and J genes are TRBV5-1 and TRBJ1-2; TRBD1 agrees at 7 bases. This CDR3 comprises 14 residues. Per the germline V gene, CDR1 is SGHRS and CDR2 is YFSETQ. V gave up 2 bases and J gave up 6 bases; unmatched junction bases: 7. CDR3 DNA: TGCGCCAGCAGCTTCCAAGGGGGCCAAAATGGCTACACCTTC. Translation: CASSFQGGQNGYTF.

The gene calls are TRBV12-5 and TRBJ2-1; the match to TRBD2 covers 8 bases. The CDR3 is 19 residues long. Germline V gives CDR1 LGHNT, CDR2 FRNRAP. The V and J ends lost 6 bases and 4 bases, in that order; junction bases with no gene match: 20. CDR3 DNA sequence: TGTGCTAGTGGCCCGGACCGCCGGTCCGCGGGAGGCACATACAATGAGCAGTTCTTC. Translation gives CASGPDRRSAGGTYNEQFF.

The chain couples TRBV5-1 to TRBJ2-2; 8 bases are shared with TRBD2. V shed 8 bases, J shed 7 bases, and the junction held 13 bases outside the gene matches. This CDR3 spans 15 amino acids. Germline V gene sequence: CDR1 SGHRS, CDR2 YFSETQ. As DNA, the CDR3 is TGCGCCAGTACGCGCCAGCGGGAGCTCGGCGGGGAGCTGTTTTTT. This encodes CASTRQRELGGELFF.

V is TRBV2 and J is TRBJ1-1, with D unresolved. V lost 1 base and J 6 bases, leaving 12 bases between the germline ends. CDR3 length: 14 residues. Looked up from germline, CDR1 is SNHLY and CDR2 is FYNNEI. This CDR3 is CASSEEDRRAEAFF. CDR3 bases: TGTGCCAGCAGTGAAGAAGACCGACGGGCTGAAGCTTTCTTT.

As concerns this clone: The sample holds other DNA sequences that translate to the same CDR3. The chain carries TRBV5-4 and TRBJ1-3; perhaps TRBD1 as D (6 bases). The CDR3 is 14 residues long. Trimming removed 0 bases at V and 3 bases at J, with 7 bases between. Looked up from germline, CDR1 is SGHNT and CDR2 is YYREEE (reference sequence). The CDR3 loop is CASSLEGGGNTIYF. CDR3 coding DNA: TGTGCCAGCAGCTTGGAAGGGGGTGGAAACACCATATATTTT. The full variable domain, rest sourced from reference TRBV5-4 and TRBJ1-3, is ETGVTQSPTHLIKTRGQQVTLRCSSQSGHNTVSWYQQALGQGPQFIFQYYREEENGRGNFPPRFSGLQFPNYSSELNVNALELDDSALYLCASSLEGGGNTIYFGEGSWLTVV.

Turning to this clone: In the same sample, other DNA sequences code for this CDR3. This chain connects TRBV19 to TRBJ2-3; 7 nucleotides match TRBD1. Looked up from germline, CDR1 is LNHDA and CDR2 is SQIVND (reference sequence). The junction had 2 bases not matched to a gene; V was cut back by 5 bases and J by 3 bases. This CDR3 has 13 residues. The CDR3 bases are TGTGCCAGTAGTGTACAGGGGACAGATACGCAGTATTTT. Its protein is CASSVQGTDTQYF.

This chain links TRBV30 with TRBJ2-3; D is undetermined. The germline CDR1 and CDR2 sequences are GTSNPN and SVGIG (reference sequence). This CDR3 is built from 11 residues. V lost 5 bases and J lost 5, with 8 bases in between. CDR3 in DNA: TGTGCCTGGGACCTCTTAGATACGCAGTATTTT. Translating it yields CAWDLLDTQYF. The full variable domain, completed using reference TRBV30 and TRBJ2-3, is SQTIHQWPATLVQPVGSPLSLECTVEGTSNPNLYWYRQAAGRGLQLLFYSVGIGQISSEVPQNLSASRPQDRQFILSSKKLLLSDSGFYLCAWDLLDTQYFGPGTRLTVL.

The chain joins TRBV30 to TRBJ1-4; possible D gene TRBD1, 6 bases. Germline assignment: CDR1 GTSNPN and CDR2 SVGIG (reference sequence). The CDR3 has 15 amino acids. Trimming took 8 bases from V and 0 from J, leaving 16 bases between them. The CDR3 is CAHTPGQTTNEKLFF. The DNA for the CDR3 is TGTGCCCACACTCCGGGACAAACAACTAATGAAAAACTGTTTTTT.

The V and J genes are TRBV30 and TRBJ1-5; D not certain. Germline assignment: CDR1 GTSNPN and CDR2 SVGIG (reference sequence). V was clipped by 3 bases and J by 1 base, with 13 bases between them. This CDR3 comprises 15 residues. CDR3 bases: TGTGCCTGGAGCCGACGTGGGGAAAGCAATCAGCCCCAGCATTTT. It yields the protein CAWSRRGESNQPQHF.

This chain connects TRBV9 to TRBJ1-1, with D possibly being TRBD1 (6 bases). The CDR3 consists of 15 residues. Germline-derived CDR1 and CDR2 are SGDLS and YYNGEE. V lost 0 bases and J 4 bases, leaving 13 bases between the germline ends. The CDR3 is CASSVGQAGSTEAFF. The CDR3 DNA reads TGTGCCAGCAGCGTAGGACAGGCGGGGAGCACTGAAGCTTTCTTT.

This clone was seen only once. Other DNA sequences in the same sample also yield this CDR3. This chain links TRBV5-1 with TRBJ2-5; D remains ambiguous. Germline CDR1 SGHRS, CDR2 YFSETQ. This CDR3 spans 11 amino acids. Between the trimmed V and J ends, which lost 4 bases and 5 bases, there was a span of 6 bases. The CDR3 region is CASSTGETQYF. CDR3 bases: TGCGCCAGCAGCACCGGGGAGACCCAGTACTTC.

V and J are TRBV6-1 and TRBJ2-5; D remains unclear. The germline CDR1 and CDR2 sequences are MNHNS and SASEGT. There are 13 residues in the CDR3. V shed 4 bases and J shed 0 bases, with 6 bases lying between them. As DNA, the CDR3 is TGTGCCAGCAGTGGGTGGGACCAAGAGACCCAGTACTTC. Translating gives CASSGWDQETQYF.

Notes on this clone: One end of the junction is discordant with germline, which a read error may explain. The chain has TRBV7-7 and TRBJ1-2; perhaps TRBD1 as D (6 bases). This CDR3 has 14 residues. Germline CDR1 and CDR2: SSHAT and FNYEAQ (reference sequence). CDR3 DNA: TGTGCTAGCAGCCCATCTGGACAGAACTATGGCTACACCTTC. It is translated as CASSPSGQNYGYTF.

As concerns this clone: Other nucleotide sequences from this sample produce the same CDR3. The V call is TRBV5-6, the J call TRBJ2-7; D remains unclear. CDR3 length equals 14 residues. The ends were cut back, 0 bases at V and 0 bases at J, with 7 bases in the middle. The germline V gene has CDR1 SGHDT and CDR2 YYEEEE. The DNA for the CDR3 is TGTGCCAGCAGCTTGGACCGGGCCTCCTACGAGCAGTACTTC. Its protein is CASSLDRASYEQYF.

This rearrangement joins TRBV6-1 to TRBJ1-2, with 9 nucleotides matching TRBD1. The V gene end was trimmed by 6 bases and the J gene end by 5 bases; junction bases not matched to a gene: 10. This CDR3 contains 15 residues. Germline values: CDR1 MNHNS, CDR2 SASEGT. CDR3 loop: CASSFDGTGMYGYTF. CDR3 bases: TGTGCCAGCAGCTTCGACGGGACAGGGATGTATGGCTACACCTTC.

The rearrangement uses TRBV5-1 and TRBJ1-5; 8 bases align to TRBD1. CDR1 is SGHRS, CDR2 YFSETQ, per germline. The CDR3 contains 14 residues. The V segment lost 2 bases and the J segment 7 bases; nucleotides outside the gene matches: 5. As DNA, the CDR3 is TGCGCCAGCAGCTTCGGACAGGGAGGCCAGCCCCAGCATTTT. Protein product: CASSFGQGGQPQHF.

In DNA, the CDR3 is TGTGCCTGCGGGGGCGACACAGATACGCAGTATTTT. Its protein product is CACGGDTDTQYF. This chain joins TRBV6-5 and TRBJ2-3; the D gene is possibly TRBD2 (7 bases). Germline assignment: CDR1 MNHEY and CDR2 SVGAGI. The length of the CDR3 is 12 residues. Trimming stripped 11 bases from V and 2 bases from J, with 11 bases between.

The chain joins TRBV7-9 to TRBJ1-2; D call uncertain. Germline CDR1 reads SEHNR; CDR2 reads FQNEAQ (reference sequence). The CDR3 contains 12 residues. Between the trimmed V and J ends, which lost 5 bases and 7 bases, there was a span of 11 bases. The CDR3 is CASSPMDSGYTF. CDR3 nucleotides: TGTGCCAGCAGCCCAATGGACTCTGGCTACACCTTC.

On this clone itself: The same CDR3 can be traced to other DNA sequences in this sample. The chain combines TRBV7-2 with TRBJ1-1; no clear D. Trimming cost V 1 base and J 1 base, with 7 bases left between them. CDR3 length equals 14 residues. Germline V gene data show CDR1 as SGHTA and CDR2 as FQGNSA. The CDR3 loop is CASSLEAGNTEAFF. CDR3 DNA sequence: TGTGCCAGCAGCTTAGAGGCAGGGAACACTGAAGCTTTCTTT.